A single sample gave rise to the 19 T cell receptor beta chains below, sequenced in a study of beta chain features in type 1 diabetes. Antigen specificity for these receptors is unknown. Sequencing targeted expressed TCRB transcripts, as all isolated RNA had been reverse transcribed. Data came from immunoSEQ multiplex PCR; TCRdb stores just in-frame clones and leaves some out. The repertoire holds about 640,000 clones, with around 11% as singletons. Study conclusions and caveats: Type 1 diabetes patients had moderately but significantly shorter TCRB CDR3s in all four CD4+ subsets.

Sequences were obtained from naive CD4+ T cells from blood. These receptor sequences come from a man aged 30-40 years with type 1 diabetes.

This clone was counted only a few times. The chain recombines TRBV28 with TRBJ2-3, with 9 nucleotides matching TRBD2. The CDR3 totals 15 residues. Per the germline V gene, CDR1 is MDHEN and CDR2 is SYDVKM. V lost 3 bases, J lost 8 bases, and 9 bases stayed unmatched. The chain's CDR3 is CASSFYGTSPRTQYF. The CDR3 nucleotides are TGTGCCAGCAGTTTTTATGGGACTAGCCCCCGTACGCAGTATTTT.

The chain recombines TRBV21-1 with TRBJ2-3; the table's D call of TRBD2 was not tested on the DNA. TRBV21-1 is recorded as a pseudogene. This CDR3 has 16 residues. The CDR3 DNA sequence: TGTGCCAGCAGTCCCGGGGTAGCGCGGTGCACAGATACGCAGTATTTT. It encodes CASSPGVARCTDTQYF.

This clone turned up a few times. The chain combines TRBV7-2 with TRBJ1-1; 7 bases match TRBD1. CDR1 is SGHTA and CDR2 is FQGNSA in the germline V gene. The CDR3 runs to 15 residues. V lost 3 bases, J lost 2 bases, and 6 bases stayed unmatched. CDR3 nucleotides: TGTGCCAGCAGCTTCGCCGGGACAGATAACACTGAAGCTTTCTTT. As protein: CASSFAGTDNTEAFF.

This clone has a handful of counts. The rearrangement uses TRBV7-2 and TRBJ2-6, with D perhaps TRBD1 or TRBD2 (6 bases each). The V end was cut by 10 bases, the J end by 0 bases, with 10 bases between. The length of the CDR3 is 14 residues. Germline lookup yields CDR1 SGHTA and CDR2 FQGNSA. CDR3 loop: CATEGGSGANVLTF. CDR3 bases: TGTGCCACAGAGGGGGGCTCTGGGGCCAACGTCCTGACTTTC.

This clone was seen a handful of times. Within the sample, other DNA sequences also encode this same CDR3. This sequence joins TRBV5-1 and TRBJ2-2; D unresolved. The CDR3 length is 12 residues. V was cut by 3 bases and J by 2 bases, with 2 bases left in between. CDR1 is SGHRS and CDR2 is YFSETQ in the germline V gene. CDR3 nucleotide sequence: TGCGCCAGCAGCTCTAACACCGGGGAGCTGTTTTTT. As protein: CASSSNTGELFF. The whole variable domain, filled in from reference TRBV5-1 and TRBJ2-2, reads KAGVTQTPRYLIKTRGQQVTLSCSPISGHRSVSWYQQTPGQGLQFLFEYFSETQRNKGNFPGRFSGRQFSNSRSEMNVSTLELGDSALYLCASSSNTGELFFGEGSRLTVL.

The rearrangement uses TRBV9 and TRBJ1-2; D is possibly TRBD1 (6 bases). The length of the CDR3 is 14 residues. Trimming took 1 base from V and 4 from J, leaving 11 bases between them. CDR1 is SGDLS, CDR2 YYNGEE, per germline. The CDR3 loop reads CASSVSGQSYGYTF. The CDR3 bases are TGTGCCAGCAGCGTATCCGGACAGAGCTATGGCTACACCTTC. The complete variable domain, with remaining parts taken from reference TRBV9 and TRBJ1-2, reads DSGVTQTPKHLITATGQRVTLRCSPRSGDLSVYWYQQSLDQGLQFLIQYYNGEERAKGNILERFSAQQFPDLHSELNLSSLELGDSALYFCASSVSGQSYGYTFGSGTRLTVV.

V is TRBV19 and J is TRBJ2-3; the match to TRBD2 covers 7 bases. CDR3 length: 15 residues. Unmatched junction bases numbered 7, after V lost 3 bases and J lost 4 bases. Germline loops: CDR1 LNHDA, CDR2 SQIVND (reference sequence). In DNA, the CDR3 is TGTGCCAGTAGTATTCGACTAGCTTTCGCAGATACGCAGTATTTT. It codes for CASSIRLAFADTQYF.

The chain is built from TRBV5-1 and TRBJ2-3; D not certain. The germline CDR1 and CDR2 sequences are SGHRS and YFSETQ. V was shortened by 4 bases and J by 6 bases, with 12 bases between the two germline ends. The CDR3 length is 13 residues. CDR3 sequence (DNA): TGCGCCAGCAGCATCGGACCAGCGGATACGCAGTATTTT. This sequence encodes CASSIGPADTQYF.

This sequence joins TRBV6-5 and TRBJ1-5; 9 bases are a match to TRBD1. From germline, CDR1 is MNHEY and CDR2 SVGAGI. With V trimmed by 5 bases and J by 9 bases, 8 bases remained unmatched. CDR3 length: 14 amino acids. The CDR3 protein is CASSPRTGDWPQHF. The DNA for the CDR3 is TGTGCCAGCAGTCCGCGGACAGGGGACTGGCCCCAGCATTTT.

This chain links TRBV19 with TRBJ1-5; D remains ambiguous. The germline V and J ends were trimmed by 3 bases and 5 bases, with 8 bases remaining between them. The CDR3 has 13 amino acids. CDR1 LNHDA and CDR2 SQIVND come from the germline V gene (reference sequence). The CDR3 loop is CASSIGLYQPQHF. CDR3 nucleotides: TGTGCCAGTAGTATCGGGTTGTATCAGCCCCAGCATTTT.

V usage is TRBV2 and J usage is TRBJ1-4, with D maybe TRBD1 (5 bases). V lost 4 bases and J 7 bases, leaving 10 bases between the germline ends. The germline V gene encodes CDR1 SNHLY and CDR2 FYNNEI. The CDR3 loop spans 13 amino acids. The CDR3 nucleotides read TGTGCCAGCAGTGCGGGGACCCCTGAAAAACTGTTTTTT. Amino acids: CASSAGTPEKLFF.

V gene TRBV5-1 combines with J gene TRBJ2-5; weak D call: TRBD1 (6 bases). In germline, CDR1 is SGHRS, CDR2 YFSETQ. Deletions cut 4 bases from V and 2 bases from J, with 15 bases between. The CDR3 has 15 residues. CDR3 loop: CASSPFGTQQETQYF. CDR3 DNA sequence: TGCGCCAGCAGCCCCTTCGGGACACAACAAGAGACCCAGTACTTC.

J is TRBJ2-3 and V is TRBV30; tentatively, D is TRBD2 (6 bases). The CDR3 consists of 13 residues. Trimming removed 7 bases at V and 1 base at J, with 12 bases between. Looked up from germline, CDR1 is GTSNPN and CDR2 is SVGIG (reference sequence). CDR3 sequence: CASSGDRTDTQYF. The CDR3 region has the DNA TGTGCCTCTTCGGGGGACCGCACAGATACGCAGTATTTT.

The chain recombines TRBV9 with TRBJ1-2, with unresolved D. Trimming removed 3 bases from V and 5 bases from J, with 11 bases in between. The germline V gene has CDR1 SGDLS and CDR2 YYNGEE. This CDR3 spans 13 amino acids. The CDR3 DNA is TGTGCCAGCAGCGGGACGGCTTATTATGGCTACACCTTC. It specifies CASSGTAYYGYTF.

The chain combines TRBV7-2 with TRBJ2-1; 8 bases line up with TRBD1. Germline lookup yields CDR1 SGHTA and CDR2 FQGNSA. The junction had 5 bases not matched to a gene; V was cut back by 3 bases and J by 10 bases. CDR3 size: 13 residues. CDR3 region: CASSFQGAREQFF. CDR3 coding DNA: TGTGCCAGCAGCTTCCAGGGGGCGCGCGAGCAGTTCTTC.

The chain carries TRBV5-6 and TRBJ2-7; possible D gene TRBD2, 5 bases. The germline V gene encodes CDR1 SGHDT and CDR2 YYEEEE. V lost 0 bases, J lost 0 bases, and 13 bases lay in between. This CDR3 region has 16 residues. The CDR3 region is CASSLVPGRNSYEQYF. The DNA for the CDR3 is TGTGCCAGCAGCTTGGTTCCGGGGAGAAACTCCTACGAGCAGTACTTC.

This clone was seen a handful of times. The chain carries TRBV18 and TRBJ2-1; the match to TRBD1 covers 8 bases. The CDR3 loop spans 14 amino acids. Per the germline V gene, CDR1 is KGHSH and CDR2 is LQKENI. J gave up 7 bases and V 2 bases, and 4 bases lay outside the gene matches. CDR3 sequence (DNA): TGTGCCAGCTCACCAGGGACAGGCGTTAATGAGCAGTTCTTC. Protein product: CASSPGTGVNEQFF.

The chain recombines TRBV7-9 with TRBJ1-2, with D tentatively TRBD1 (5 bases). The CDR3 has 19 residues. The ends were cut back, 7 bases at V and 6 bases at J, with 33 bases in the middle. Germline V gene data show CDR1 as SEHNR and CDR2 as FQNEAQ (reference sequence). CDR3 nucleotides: TGTGCCAGCACCGACCGGGTCGCAACAGACAGCTTAGTTCGGGATGGCTACACCTTC. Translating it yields CASTDRVATDSLVRDGYTF.

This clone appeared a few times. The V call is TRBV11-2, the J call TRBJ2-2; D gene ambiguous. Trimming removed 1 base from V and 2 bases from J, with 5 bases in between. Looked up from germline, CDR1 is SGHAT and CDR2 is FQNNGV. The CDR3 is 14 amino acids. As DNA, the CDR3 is TGTGCCAGCAGCTTAGGCGAAAACACCGGGGAGCTGTTTTTT. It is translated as CASSLGENTGELFF.